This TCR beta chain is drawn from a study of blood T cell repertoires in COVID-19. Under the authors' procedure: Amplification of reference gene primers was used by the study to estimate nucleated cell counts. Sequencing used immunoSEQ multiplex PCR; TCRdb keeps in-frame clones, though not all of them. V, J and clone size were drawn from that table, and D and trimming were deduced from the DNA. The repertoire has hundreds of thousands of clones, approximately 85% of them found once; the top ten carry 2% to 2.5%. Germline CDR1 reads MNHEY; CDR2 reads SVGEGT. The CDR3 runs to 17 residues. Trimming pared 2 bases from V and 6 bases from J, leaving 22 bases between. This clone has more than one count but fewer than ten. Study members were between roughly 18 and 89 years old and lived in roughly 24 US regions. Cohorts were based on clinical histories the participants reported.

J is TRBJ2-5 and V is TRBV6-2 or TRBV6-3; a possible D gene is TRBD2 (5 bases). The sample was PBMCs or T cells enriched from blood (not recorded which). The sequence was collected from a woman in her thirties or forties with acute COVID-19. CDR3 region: CASSYVAGLTHPQTQYF. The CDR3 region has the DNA TGTGCCAGCAGTTACGTGGCGGGCCTTACACATCCACAGACCCAGTACTTC.